This TCR beta chain was sequenced during a study of identical twins. This clonotype was seen once. With 3 bases clipped from V and 9 bases from J, the junction kept 7 bases outside the gene matches. The CDR3 covers 14 residues. TCRdb used MiXCR to reprocess the 5' RACE reads, holding one entry per CDR3 protein. The data contain 500,000 to 600,000 distinct CDR3 sequences, roughly a fifth of them singletons. These data also featured in a second study, about T cells expressing NK-cell markers.

Sequencing was carried out using CD4+ T cells sorted from blood. The TCR sequence derives from a young woman in good health. V is TRBV12-3 or TRBV12-4 and J is TRBJ2-1, with TRBD1 matching over 8 bases. The chain's CDR3 is CASSFTGGRSEQFF. Written as DNA, the CDR3 is TGTGCCAGCAGTTTTACAGGGGGACGGAGTGAGCAGTTCTTC.